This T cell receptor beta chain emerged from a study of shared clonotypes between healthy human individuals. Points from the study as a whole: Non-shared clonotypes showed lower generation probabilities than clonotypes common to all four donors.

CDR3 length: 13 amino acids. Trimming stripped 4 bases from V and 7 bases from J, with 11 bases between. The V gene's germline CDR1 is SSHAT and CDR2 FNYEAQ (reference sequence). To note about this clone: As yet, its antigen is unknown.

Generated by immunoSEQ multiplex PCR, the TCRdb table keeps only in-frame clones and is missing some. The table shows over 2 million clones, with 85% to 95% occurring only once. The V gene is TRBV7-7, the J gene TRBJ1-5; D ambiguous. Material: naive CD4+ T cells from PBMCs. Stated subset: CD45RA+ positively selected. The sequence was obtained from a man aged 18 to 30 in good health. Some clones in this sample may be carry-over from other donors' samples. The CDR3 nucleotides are TGTGCCAGCAGCTCCGCCCTCGGGCAGCCCCAGCATTTT. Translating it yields CASSSALGQPQHF.